This entry features one TCR beta chain sequence. Its antigen is currently unknown. This entry belongs to a study of OX40 agonist ivuxolimab in advanced cancers. Broader study findings: Doses of 0.1 to 3.0 mg/kg were accompanied by clonal expansion of CD4+ and CD8+ blood T cells by week 6. Relative to CD4+ cells, CD8+ T cells on average had more expanded clones.

Clones were sequenced by immunoSEQ multiplex PCR, and TCRdb holds only the in-frame ones, with some missing. The sample includes about 57,000 clones, about 93% of them seen just once. The CDR3 is 14 residues long. CDR1 SGHVS and CDR2 FNYEAQ come from the germline V gene. Trimming shortened V by 3 bases and J by 4 bases, and 13 bases separated the two germline ends. Blood sampling took place at baseline, cycle 4 day 1, and cycle 7 day 1. The TCR originated in an adult with an advanced solid tumor such as melanoma, head and neck, liver or kidney cancer. Sequenced material: CD4+ or CD8+ T cells sorted from blood, taken in a trial of the OX40 agonist ivuxolimab. This chain joins TRBV7-6 and TRBJ2-7; tentatively, D is TRBD1 (6 bases). The CDR3 bases are TGTGCCAGCAGCTTGCAGGGGATCGGTTACGAGCAGTACTTC. Translating gives CASSLQGIGYEQYF.